This T cell receptor (beta chain) was retrieved from a study of T cell responses to AZD1222 COVID-19 vaccine. Of note for this clone: What it binds is not known.

TCRdb's table, derived via immunoSEQ multiplex PCR, lists solely in-frame clones and lacks some. This sample has under 200,000 clones, with approximately 92% found just once. Study findings and constraints: CD4 TCRs linked to vaccination spanned spike, dominating at 160-218 and 743-854. Two doses of AZD1222 preceded a rise in Spike-specific TCR breadth and depth.

Sequencing was performed on peripheral blood, taken 28 days after the second dose of the MenACWY control vaccine. The TCR was taken from an adult who received the MenACWY meningococcal vaccine as a control.

The CDR3 DNA follows: TGTGCCAGCGGTTCAGGACAGGGCGCGTGGGCCCAGCATTTT. Protein sequence: CASGSGQGAWAQHF. The chain employs TRBV2 and TRBJ1-5; 8 nucleotides align to TRBD1. Germline values: CDR1 SNHLY, CDR2 FYNNEI. The V gene end was trimmed by 8 bases and the J gene end by 11 bases; junction bases not matched to a gene: 14. The CDR3 extends over 14 amino acids.